The 16 T cell receptor beta chains in this list originate from one sample, sequenced in a study of human T cells and chemical hapten exposure. TCRdb called the RACE reads again in MiXCR, with one record for every CDR3 protein. The sample has 57,000 or so distinct CDR3 sequences, about 11% seen once. The time point here: pre-sensitization, week 0. Treatment here: therapeutic diphenylcyclopropenone sensitization with weekly scalp DPC. The starting material was whole blood, obtained in connection with sensitization to the hapten diphenylcyclopropenone (DPC). The receptors here all came from a middle-aged woman with alopecia areata. Some clones in this sample may be carry-over from other donors' samples.

A few counts support this clonotype. The J gene is TRBJ1-1, the V gene TRBV12-3 or TRBV12-4; maybe TRBD1 (5 bases). V lost 5 bases, J lost 0 bases, and 7 bases lay in between. CDR3 length: 13 amino acids. CDR3 loop: CASSRGMNTEAFF. In DNA, the CDR3 is TGTGCCAGCAGTCGGGGGATGAACACTGAAGCTTTCTTT.

Turning to this clonotype: Possible read error: a much larger clone is one base away. The chain has TRBV25-1 and TRBJ1-2, with a tentative D call TRBD1 (6 bases). Trimming cost V 3 bases and J 9 bases, with 11 bases left between them. CDR1 and CDR2 (germline): MGHDK, SYGVNS. The CDR3 has 12 residues. The CDR3: CASSDRGDSYTF. CDR3 DNA: TGTGCCAGCAGTGATAGGGGGGATAGCTACACCTTC.

This clonotype was counted at least ten times. The chain is built from TRBV20-1 and TRBJ1-4, with 8 bases identical to TRBD1. With V trimmed by 1 base and J by 7 bases, 11 bases remained unmatched. The CDR3 totals 16 residues. Germline-derived CDR1 and CDR2 are DFQATT and SNEGSKA (reference sequence). This CDR3 reads CSARATTGDVAEKLFF. DNA of the CDR3: TGCAGTGCTAGAGCCACGACAGGGGACGTGGCTGAAAAACTGTTTTTT.

This clonotype showed up many times. The rearrangement joins TRBV12-3 or TRBV12-4 to TRBJ2-7; 9 bases are a match to TRBD2. V trimming: 3 bases; J trimming: 5 bases; junction bases outside the gene matches: 5. This CDR3 contains 14 residues. CDR3 protein: CASSFGGGANEQYF. The CDR3 DNA reads as TGTGCCAGCAGTTTCGGCGGGGGGGCCAACGAGCAGTACTTC.

This clonotype was counted ten times or more. V usage is TRBV6-2 or TRBV6-3 and J usage is TRBJ2-4, with 8 bases matching TRBD2. The germline CDR1 and CDR2 sequences are MNHEY and SVGEGT. This CDR3 contains 15 residues. After removal of 2 bases from V and 5 bases from J, the junction contained 5 bases not matched to a gene. The CDR3 sequence is CASSYGRLAQNIQYF. The CDR3 DNA follows: TGTGCCAGCAGTTACGGACGACTAGCGCAAAACATTCAGTACTTC.

This clonotype was counted at least ten times. The V call is TRBV7-2, the J call TRBJ2-1, with a weak D call TRBD2 (5 bases). The CDR3 totals 13 residues. The germline CDR1 and CDR2 sequences are SGHTA and FQGNSA. Trimming took off 6 bases at V and 7 bases at J, with 13 bases between the two ends. The CDR3 loop reads CASSSRTGNEQFF. In nucleotides, the CDR3 is TGTGCCAGCAGTTCTAGGACGGGGAATGAGCAGTTCTTC.

This clonotype has a handful of counts. This sequence joins TRBV20-1 and TRBJ1-5; D gene uncertain. V shed 0 bases and J shed 0 bases, with 9 bases lying between them. From germline, CDR1 is DFQATT and CDR2 SNEGSKA (reference sequence). This CDR3 is 15 amino acids long. DNA of the CDR3: TGCAGTGCTAGAGATGCGCAGGTTAGCAATCAGCCCCAGCATTTT. This translates into CSARDAQVSNQPQHF.

This chain links TRBV6-6 with TRBJ2-1; D might be TRBD1 or TRBD2, each matching 6 bases. Trimming left V 7 bases short and J 4 bases short, with 20 bases between. CDR1 is MNHNY and CDR2 is SVGAGI in the germline V gene (reference sequence). The CDR3 consists of 16 residues. The CDR3 nucleotides are TGTGCCAGCACCTACGGGGATAGGGGGGATTACAATGAGCAGTTCTTC. Translating it yields CASTYGDRGDYNEQFF.

This clonotype has more than one count but fewer than ten. This sequence joins TRBV7-2 and TRBJ2-7, with 9 bases that match TRBD2. J lost 0 bases, V lost 1 base, and 10 bases had no gene match. Germline CDR1 reads SGHTA; CDR2 reads FQGNSA. The CDR3 runs 18 residues. The CDR3 protein is CASSLEAAGGSSSYEQYF. DNA of the CDR3: TGTGCCAGCAGCTTAGAGGCAGCGGGAGGTTCAAGCTCCTACGAGCAGTACTTC.

This chain uses TRBV5-4 with TRBJ2-7; D may be TRBD2 (7 bases). The CDR3 consists of 16 residues. Trimming removed 6 bases at V and 0 bases at J, with 19 bases between. Looked up from germline, CDR1 is SGHNT and CDR2 is YYREEE (reference sequence). CDR3 region: CASTAMKGEGSYEQYF. The CDR3 coding sequence is TGTGCCAGCACAGCGATGAAGGGGGAGGGCTCCTACGAGCAGTACTTC.

This clonotype was seen only a few times. The V gene is TRBV5-5, the J gene TRBJ2-7; TRBD2 agrees at 7 bases. V dropped 4 bases and J dropped 0; count of bases not matched to a gene: 7. The CDR3 has 15 amino acids. CDR1 is SGHKS and CDR2 is YYEKEE in the germline V gene (reference sequence). The CDR3 nucleotides are TGTGCCAGCAGCCCGGTCAGCGGGGTCTCCTACGAGCAGTACTTC. Amino acid sequence: CASSPVSGVSYEQYF.

This chain connects TRBV7-3 to TRBJ1-1; no definite D call. CDR1 is SGHTA and CDR2 is FQGTGA in the germline V gene. The CDR3 spans 15 residues. With 5 bases removed from V and 1 base from J, the gap between germline ends came to 14 bases. The CDR3: CASSLKRVGNTEAFF. CDR3 nucleotides: TGTGCCAGCAGCCTCAAAAGGGTAGGGAACACTGAAGCTTTCTTT.

The DNA for the CDR3 is TGTGCCAGCAGCCCTGAGGCAGGTAGCACAGATACGCAGTATTTT. As protein: CASSPEAGSTDTQYF. The J gene is TRBJ2-3, the V gene TRBV6-5; no firm D call. V was cut by 6 bases and J by 0 bases, with 13 bases left in between. The CDR3 is 15 amino acids. Germline V gene lookup returns CDR1 MNHEY and CDR2 SVGAGI.

This clonotype was picked up many times. The chain joins TRBV6-2 or TRBV6-3 to TRBJ2-3; D uncertain. The CDR3 is 14 amino acids. V shed 8 bases and J shed 0 bases, with 12 bases lying between them. Germline CDR1 reads MNHEY; CDR2 reads SVGEGT. In DNA form, the CDR3 reads TGTGCCAGCCGGTTTTGGCCCAGCACAGATACGCAGTATTTT. It encodes CASRFWPSTDTQYF.

The genes are TRBV5-1 and TRBJ2-3; no reliable D call. Germline CDR1 and CDR2: SGHRS and YFSETQ. V was cut by 0 bases and J by 1 base, with 9 bases left in between. CDR3 length: 15 amino acids. CDR3 in amino acids: CASSLAGRGTDTQYF. DNA of the CDR3: TGCGCCAGCAGCTTGGCGGGTCGAGGCACAGATACGCAGTATTTT.

This clonotype appeared a few times. This chain links TRBV28 with TRBJ2-7, with D hard to call. V lost 5 bases and J lost 3, with 8 bases in between. The CDR3 runs to 12 residues. Germline values: CDR1 MDHEN, CDR2 SYDVKM. The CDR3: CASSVIFYEQYF. The CDR3, as DNA: TGTGCCAGCAGTGTCATCTTCTACGAGCAGTACTTC.